Listed here are 30 T cell receptor beta chains from one sample, sequenced in a study of control samples from healthy donors and cancer patients. The protocol was immunoSEQ multiplex PCR, while the TCRdb copy is restricted to in-frame clones and leaves out a portion. The sample records about 130,000 clones, roughly 94% being singletons. Specimen: PBMCs. The receptor set was obtained from a man in his 60s with colorectal cancer.

The chain uses TRBV7-2 and TRBJ2-3, with a possible D match to TRBD2 (5 bases). With 1 base removed from V and 9 bases from J, the gap between germline ends came to 11 bases. The V gene's germline CDR1 is SGHTA and CDR2 FQGNSA. The CDR3 sequence is 13 residues long. This chain's CDR3 is CASSLEPEGTQYF. DNA of the CDR3: TGTGCCAGCAGCTTAGAACCCGAGGGCACGCAGTATTTT.

The chain combines TRBV7-9 with TRBJ2-5; D may be TRBD1 (6 bases). V shed 5 bases and J shed 5 bases, with 12 bases lying between them. CDR1 and CDR2 from the germline V gene are SEHNR and FQNEAQ (reference sequence). The CDR3 covers 13 residues. The CDR3 region is CASSPRQAETQYF. The CDR3 DNA sequence: TGTGCCAGCAGCCCTCGACAGGCGGAGACCCAGTACTTC.

This clone was counted between two and nine times. The V and J genes are TRBV7-2 and TRBJ2-7; D is unresolved. The germline V gene encodes CDR1 SGHTA and CDR2 FQGNSA. CDR3 size: 15 residues. V dropped 1 base and J dropped 0 bases, with 10 bases sitting between them. For the CDR3, the DNA is TGTGCCAGCAGCTTAGGCGGCAGCAGCTCCTACGAGCAGTACTTC. It encodes CASSLGGSSSYEQYF.

This sequence joins TRBV11-1 and TRBJ2-5; D possibly corresponds to TRBD2 (6 bases). Trimming left V 0 bases short and J 1 base short, with 12 bases between. The germline V gene has CDR1 SGHAT and CDR2 FQDESV (reference sequence). The CDR3 is 16 residues long. The chain's CDR3 is CASSLAGTRGQETQYF. In DNA, the CDR3 is TGTGCCAGCAGCTTAGCTGGGACTCGGGGCCAAGAGACCCAGTACTTC.

In this sample, this clone turned up once. The chain joins TRBV11-1 to TRBJ2-6; D is possibly TRBD1 (6 bases). Looked up from germline, CDR1 is SGHAT and CDR2 is FQDESV (reference sequence). The CDR3 has 16 amino acids. With 5 bases removed from V and 4 bases from J, the gap between germline ends came to 15 bases. The CDR3 DNA sequence: TGTGCCAGCAGCCTAGGACAGTATGCCGGGGCCAACGTCCTGACTTTC. It is translated as CASSLGQYAGANVLTF.

In this sample, this clone turned up once. The chain has TRBV30 and TRBJ1-4; the D gene is possibly TRBD1 (6 bases). The CDR3 is made up of 15 amino acids. Germline CDR1 GTSNPN, CDR2 SVGIG (reference sequence). V lost 2 bases and J 7 bases, leaving 17 bases between the germline ends. The CDR3 region is CAWSQLPTGSEKLFF. CDR3 nucleotides: TGTGCCTGGAGTCAACTTCCGACAGGTAGTGAAAAACTGTTTTTT.

The rearrangement joins TRBV5-1 to TRBJ1-1, with D maybe TRBD1 (5 bases). The CDR3 totals 15 residues. Trimming left V 0 bases short and J 7 bases short, with 16 bases between. The germline gives CDR1 SGHRS, CDR2 YFSETQ. CDR3 sequence (DNA): TGCGCCAGCAGCTTGGGTCCAGGGTATCAGGATGAAGCTTTCTTT. Translation: CASSLGPGYQDEAFF.

The chain is built from TRBV2 and TRBJ1-1; D is ambiguous. CDR3 length: 13 amino acids. Between the trimmed V and J ends, which lost 5 bases and 1 base, there was a span of 8 bases. Germline CDR1 is SNHLY and CDR2 is FYNNEI. Here the CDR3 reads CASSTAGNTEAFF. Here the CDR3 DNA reads TGTGCCAGCAGTACGGCAGGGAACACTGAAGCTTTCTTT. Full variable domain (outside the CDR3, taken from reference TRBV2 and TRBJ1-1): EPEVTQTPSHQVTQMGQEVILRCVPISNHLYFYWYRQILGQKVEFLVSFYNNEISEKSEIFDDQFSVERPDGSNFTLKIRSTKLEDSAMYFCASSTAGNTEAFFGQGTRLTVV.

The chain has TRBV5-6 and TRBJ2-5; D is possibly TRBD1 or TRBD2 (6 bases each). V was pared by 4 bases and J by 7 bases, with 14 bases between. Germline CDR1 and CDR2: SGHDT and YYEEEE. The CDR3 runs 13 residues. CDR3 amino acids: CASSQTRGVTQYF. Written as DNA, the CDR3 is TGTGCCAGCAGCCAAACTAGGGGGGTGACCCAGTACTTC.

This chain joins TRBV7-9 and TRBJ2-2, with a possible D match to TRBD1 (5 bases). The CDR3 sequence is 15 residues long. V was cut by 2 bases and J by 1 base, with 8 bases left in between. From germline, CDR1 is SEHNR and CDR2 FQNEAQ (reference sequence). Here the CDR3 DNA reads TGTGCCAGCAGCTTAAAACAGGAGAACACCGGGGAGCTGTTTTTT. Translated, it gives CASSLKQENTGELFF.

This chain links TRBV19 with TRBJ1-3; 8 nucleotides line up with TRBD1. Germline CDR1 is LNHDA and CDR2 is SQIVND (reference sequence). V lost 8 bases to trimming and J lost 6 bases; unmatched junction nucleotides: 6. This CDR3 has 13 residues. For the CDR3, the DNA is TGTGCCAGTCAACAGGGGGTTTTAAACACCATATATTTT. As protein: CASQQGVLNTIYF.

J is TRBJ1-4 and V is TRBV6-5, with 9 bases identical to TRBD1. The CDR3 length is 13 residues. V dropped 8 bases and J dropped 6; count of bases not matched to a gene: 4. The V gene's germline CDR1 is MNHEY and CDR2 SVGAGI. The CDR3 loop reads CASSRDRDEKLFF. In nucleotides, the CDR3 is TGTGCCAGCTCCCGGGACAGGGATGAAAAACTGTTTTTT.

The J gene is TRBJ1-4, the V gene TRBV6-5; 8 nucleotides line up with TRBD1. V was pared by 3 bases and J by 8 bases, with 11 bases of the junction left unmatched. Germline V gene lookup returns CDR1 MNHEY and CDR2 SVGAGI. The CDR3 has 16 amino acids. CDR3 nucleotides: TGTGCCAGCAGTTATGGGCTGACAGGGGTTGGGGAAAAACTGTTTTTT. This encodes CASSYGLTGVGEKLFF.

The V gene is TRBV12-3 or TRBV12-4, the J gene TRBJ1-2, with no clear D. The CDR3 contains 13 residues. V gave up 1 base and J gave up 5 bases, with 8 bases separating them. CDR3 loop: CASSLEPEYGYTF. As DNA, the CDR3 is TGTGCCAGCAGTTTAGAACCGGAGTATGGCTACACCTTC.

The CDR3: CASSADYQSSGNTIYF. The CDR3 DNA follows: TGTGCCAGCAGTGCTGATTATCAGAGCTCTGGAAACACCATATATTTT. V gene TRBV6-1 combines with J gene TRBJ1-3, with D unclear. The CDR3 consists of 16 residues. Germline V gene sequence: CDR1 MNHNS, CDR2 SASEGT. Trimming left V 4 bases short and J 0 bases short, with 13 bases between.

The CDR3 here is CASSKGFERSYGYTF. The CDR3 DNA reads as TGTGCCAGTAGTAAGGGGTTTGAGAGGAGCTATGGCTACACCTTC. This chain connects TRBV19 to TRBJ1-2, with a tentative D call TRBD1 (5 bases). The CDR3 totals 15 residues. Germline-derived CDR1 and CDR2 are LNHDA and SQIVND (reference sequence). V was pared by 4 bases and J by 4 bases, with 16 bases between.

The V gene is TRBV12-3 or TRBV12-4, the J gene TRBJ1-2, with D possibly matching TRBD1 (5 bases). CDR3 length equals 11 residues. Trimming removed 1 base at V and 9 bases at J, with 6 bases between. In nucleotides, the CDR3 is TGTGCCAGCAGTTTAGGGACACGCTACACCTTC. It specifies CASSLGTRYTF.

V and J are TRBV18 and TRBJ2-7; 7 bases are a match to TRBD2. CDR1 and CDR2 from the germline V gene are KGHSH and LQKENI. Germline trimming cut 4 bases from V and 0 bases from J; bases unmatched to any gene: 6. This CDR3 region has 15 residues. Here the CDR3 DNA reads TGTGCCAGCTCACTACTAGCGCCTCCCTCCTACGAGCAGTACTTC. Its translation is CASSLLAPPSYEQYF. The full variable domain, with the rest looked up from reference TRBV18 and TRBJ2-7, is NAGVMQNPRHLVRRRGQEARLRCSPMKGHSHVYWYRQLPEEGLKFMVYLQKENIIDESGMPKERFSAEFPKEGPSILRIQQVVRGDSAAYFCASSLLAPPSYEQYFGPGTRLTVT.

The chain uses TRBV11-1 and TRBJ2-7, with TRBD1 identical over 8 bases. Trimming removed 1 base from V and 5 bases from J; junction bases left unmatched: 10. Germline V gives CDR1 SGHAT, CDR2 FQDESV (reference sequence). CDR3 length: 16 amino acids. The CDR3 protein is CASSLVYDRGIDEQYF. In DNA form, the CDR3 reads TGTGCCAGCAGCTTAGTATACGACAGGGGTATCGACGAGCAGTACTTC.

The V call is TRBV12-3 or TRBV12-4, the J call TRBJ2-7, with TRBD1 as a possible D gene (6 bases). V gave up 6 bases and J gave up 6 bases, with 12 bases separating them. The CDR3 covers 12 residues. In nucleotides, the CDR3 is TGTGCCAGCAGGCTACAGGGTGCCGAGCAGTACTTC. Encoded protein: CASRLQGAEQYF.

The chain carries TRBV7-2 and TRBJ2-3; no firm D call. Germline CDR1 is SGHTA and CDR2 is FQGNSA. V was cut by 3 bases and J by 4 bases, with 11 bases left in between. There are 14 residues in the CDR3. CDR3 protein: CASSFSMGPDTQYF. For the CDR3, the DNA is TGTGCCAGCAGCTTTTCTATGGGCCCAGATACGCAGTATTTT.

The rearrangement joins TRBV2 to TRBJ1-4; TRBD1 matches 8 bases. Germline V gives CDR1 SNHLY, CDR2 FYNNEI. The CDR3 is 14 amino acids. Trimming removed 5 bases from V and 6 bases from J; junction bases left unmatched: 5. The CDR3 DNA is TGTGCCAGCAGTTGGACAGGGATTGATGAAAAACTGTTTTTT. Translation: CASSWTGIDEKLFF.

The chain employs TRBV9 and TRBJ2-1; 11 bases fit TRBD2. The CDR3 has 15 amino acids. Losses at the gene ends were 4 bases for V and 5 bases for J; bases not matched to a gene: 5. CDR1 is SGDLS and CDR2 is YYNGEE in the germline V gene. CDR3 nucleotide sequence: TGTGCCAGCAGCTTACGACTAGCGGGAAACAATGAGCAGTTCTTC. Its protein is CASSLRLAGNNEQFF.

The chain joins TRBV19 to TRBJ1-2; D uncertain. V lost 2 bases and J 2 bases, leaving 6 bases between the germline ends. The germline CDR1 and CDR2 sequences are LNHDA and SQIVND (reference sequence). This CDR3 region has 13 residues. The CDR3 reads CASSIPGNYGYTF. Written as DNA, the CDR3 is TGTGCCAGTAGTATACCCGGGAACTATGGCTACACCTTC.

The CDR3 loop is CASSSQGYQSSTDTQYF. The DNA for the CDR3 is TGTGCCAGCAGCTCACAGGGGTACCAATCTAGCACAGATACGCAGTATTTT. The chain has TRBV11-2 and TRBJ2-3; 7 positions match TRBD1. The CDR3 is 17 amino acids. Germline V gene lookup returns CDR1 SGHAT and CDR2 FQNNGV. Trimming took 4 bases from V and 0 from J; bases not matched to a gene: 10. The full variable domain, in which reference TRBV11-2 and TRBJ2-3 provide the parts outside the CDR3, is EAGVAQSPRYKIIEKRQSVAFWCNPISGHATLYWYQQILGQGPKLLIQFQNNGVVDDSQLPKDRFSAERLKGVDSTLKIQPAKLEDSAVYLCASSSQGYQSSTDTQYFGPGTRLTVL.

J is TRBJ1-5 and V is TRBV6-4; the D gene is possibly TRBD1 (5 bases). The CDR3 covers 17 residues. In germline, CDR1 is MRHNA, CDR2 SNTAGT. Trimming left V 2 bases short and J 0 bases short, with 14 bases between. As DNA, the CDR3 is TGTGCCAGCAGTGACCTAGGGACGGCGTATAGCAATCAGCCCCAGCATTTT. Protein: CASSDLGTAYSNQPQHF.

This clone was counted a single time. V is TRBV6-5 and J is TRBJ1-3, with a tentative D call TRBD1 (6 bases). This CDR3 has 14 residues. V was pared by 6 bases and J by 1 base, with 10 bases between. Germline CDR1 MNHEY, CDR2 SVGAGI. CDR3 sequence (DNA): TGTGCCAGCAGGTTCGACAGGTCTGGAAACACCATATATTTT. The encoded protein is CASRFDRSGNTIYF.

The J gene is TRBJ1-1, the V gene TRBV7-9; no clear D. V dropped 1 base and J dropped 0 bases, with 6 bases sitting between them. Per germline, CDR1 SEHNR and CDR2 FQNEAQ (reference sequence). The CDR3 totals 14 residues. Here the CDR3 reads CASSLEGMNTEAFF. CDR3 in DNA: TGTGCCAGCAGCTTAGAGGGTATGAACACTGAAGCTTTCTTT. Full variable domain (outside the CDR3, taken from reference TRBV7-9 and TRBJ1-1): DTGVSQNPRHKITKRGQNVTFRCDPISEHNRLYWYRQTLGQGPEFLTYFQNEAQLEKSRLLSDRFSAERPKGSFSTLEIQRTEQGDSAMYLCASSLEGMNTEAFFGQGTRLTVV.

The rearrangement links TRBV5-4 to TRBJ2-5; 11 positions match TRBD2. The CDR3 is 15 amino acids. Germline CDR1 and CDR2: SGHNT and YYREEE (reference sequence). J lost 2 bases, V lost 1 base, and 1 base had no gene match. The CDR3 loop reads CASSLLAGGQETQYF. CDR3 DNA sequence: TGTGCCAGCAGCTTGCTAGCGGGGGGTCAAGAGACCCAGTACTTC.

This chain uses TRBV5-1 with TRBJ2-7, with 10 bases fitting TRBD1. The CDR3 spans 14 residues. Germline V gives CDR1 SGHRS, CDR2 YFSETQ. Unmatched junction bases numbered 7, after V lost 6 bases and J lost 4 bases. The CDR3 here is CASKAGTGAYEQYF. In nucleotides, the CDR3 is TGCGCCAGCAAGGCCGGGACAGGGGCTTACGAGCAGTACTTC.